The rows below give T cell receptor beta chains drawn from one sample of a study of blood T cell repertoires in COVID-19. Profiling relied on immunoSEQ multiplex PCR, and the TCRdb table lists in-frame clones only, not all of them. This sample has 150,000 to 180,000 clones, with around 78% found just once. Sequenced: peripheral blood. These receptors all stem from a man aged 80 or over with acute or convalescent COVID-19. Both conserved end residues are part of each CDR3. Each record gives: V gene, J gene, D gene, clone size, CDR3 protein, CDR3 DNA. The D gene is left open where the match is weak. Part of the rows lack a size; the others show once, few, many or a class for expanded clones.

V: TRBV5-1; J: TRBJ2-1; D: .; size: .; CDR3: CASSTTRIYNEQFF; DNA: TGCGCCAGCAGCACCACTAGGATCTACAATGAGCAGTTCTTC
V: TRBV7-2; J: TRBJ1-2; D: TRBD1; size: .; CDR3: CASSLGQGNYGYTF; DNA: TGTGCCAGCAGCCTCGGACAGGGAAACTATGGCTACACCTTC
V: TRBV10-3; J: TRBJ2-7; D: .; size: .; CDR3: CAIMGTTYEQYF; DNA: TGTGCCATCATGGGGACAACCTACGAGCAGTACTTC
V: TRBV4-3; J: TRBJ2-1; D: .; size: .; CDR3: CASSQDYSTVTYNEQFF; DNA: TGCGCCAGCAGCCAAGATTACTCGACAGTGACCTACAATGAGCAGTTCTTC
V: TRBV13; J: TRBJ2-6; D: TRBD2; size: .; CDR3: CASSRDVGGSGANVLTF; DNA: TGTGCCAGCAGCCGGGACGTCGGGGGGTCTGGGGCCAACGTCCTGACTTTC
V: TRBV29-1; J: TRBJ2-3; D: .; size: once; CDR3: CSVHRGGDQGTQYF; DNA: TGCAGCGTTCACAGGGGGGGGGACCAGGGTACGCAGTATTTT
V: TRBV11-3; J: TRBJ1-2; D: .; size: few; CDR3: CASSYPWLPMSANYGYTF; DNA: TGTGCCAGCAGCTACCCCTGGTTACCGATGTCAGCTAACTATGGCTACACCTTC
V: TRBV7-8; J: TRBJ2-5; D: TRBD2; size: .; CDR3: CASSLGGGGRGQETQYF; DNA: TGTGCCAGCAGCTTAGGGGGCGGGGGGAGAGGACAAGAGACCCAGTACTTC
V: TRBV4-2; J: TRBJ1-4; D: .; size: .; CDR3: CASSQAHEGGEKLFF; DNA: TGTGCCAGCAGCCAAGCTCATGAAGGAGGGGAAAAACTGTTTTTT
V: TRBV9; J: TRBJ1-2; D: TRBD1; size: .; CDR3: CASSVRTGPYGYTF; DNA: TGTGCCAGCAGCGTCCGGACAGGGCCCTATGGCTACACCTTC
V: TRBV12-3/TRBV12-4; J: TRBJ1-1; D: .; size: .; CDR3: CASSFRDKGEAFF; DNA: TGTGCCAGCAGTTTCCGGGACAAAGGAGAAGCTTTCTTT
V: TRBV5-1; J: TRBJ2-1; D: .; size: .; CDR3: CASSLGSFPTRVDEQFF; DNA: TGCGCCAGCAGCTTGGGATCGTTCCCCACCAGGGTTGATGAGCAGTTCTTC
V: TRBV7-6; J: TRBJ2-1; D: .; size: .; CDR3: CASSFAPGQYNEQFF; DNA: TGTGCCAGCAGCTTTGCTCCGGGACAATACAATGAGCAGTTCTTC
V: TRBV30; J: TRBJ1-4; D: TRBD1; size: .; CDR3: CAWSVKTGQGNEKLFF; DNA: TGTGCCTGGAGTGTAAAGACCGGACAGGGAAATGAAAAACTGTTTTTT
V: TRBV27; J: TRBJ1-1; D: TRBD1; size: .; CDR3: CASSRLDRDDEAFF; DNA: TGTGCCAGCAGTCGACTCGACAGGGATGATGAAGCTTTCTTT
V: TRBV6-5; J: TRBJ2-3; D: TRBD2; size: .; CDR3: CASRKREGYTDTQYF; DNA: TGTGCCAGCAGAAAACGGGAGGGGTACACAGATACGCAGTATTTT
V: TRBV6-2/TRBV6-3; J: TRBJ2-7; D: .; size: .; CDR3: CASSNRASGAYEQYF; DNA: TGTGCCAGCAGTAACAGGGCAAGCGGCGCCTACGAGCAGTACTTC
V: TRBV9; J: TRBJ2-7; D: TRBD1; size: .; CDR3: CASSVGTGGEQYF; DNA: TGTGCCAGCAGCGTTGGGACAGGGGGGGAGCAGTACTTC
V: TRBV2; J: TRBJ1-4; D: .; size: .; CDR3: CASTLNEKLFF; DNA: TGTGCCAGCACCCTAAATGAAAAACTGTTTTTT
V: TRBV11-2; J: TRBJ1-6; D: .; size: .; CDR3: CASSLDGRNSPLHF; DNA: TGTGCCAGCAGCTTAGATGGGAGAAATTCACCCCTCCACTTT
V: TRBV7-9; J: TRBJ2-7; D: .; size: .; CDR3: CASRLGQVYEQYF; DNA: TGTGCCAGCAGATTGGGACAAGTTTACGAGCAGTACTTC
V: TRBV5-1; J: TRBJ2-5; D: .; size: .; CDR3: CASSLYAGLGETQYF; DNA: TGCGCCAGCAGCTTGTATGCGGGATTGGGGGAGACCCAGTACTTC